One sample yielded the 21 T cell receptor delta chains listed below, sequenced in a study of gamma-delta T cells after stem cell transplantation. TCRdb reanalysed the RT-PCR reads with CATT. The sample shows some 10,000 delta-chain clones, over 1% of them seen only once. Sequenced: gamma-delta T cells. The receptors originated from a human donor. It is not recorded whose cells these are; they may come from a transplant donor.

This clone occurred a few times. The TCRdb protein, from a much larger clone, departs from this DNA's translation at residue 10, likely by read error; the protein shown derives from the DNA. The chain employs TRDV2 and TRDJ1; 7 bases match TRDD3. The CDR3 is made up of 17 amino acids. Germline V gives CDR1 GEAIGNYY, CDR2 EKD. J was trimmed by 0 bases and V by 0 bases; bases with no gene match: 9. For the CDR3, the DNA is TGTGCCTGTGACACCGTGGGTACTGGGGAATACACCGATAAACTCATCTTT. It codes for CACDTVGTGEYTDKLIF.

This clone was observed a few times. This likely traces to a read error, being one base from a far larger clone. This sample includes further DNA sequences coding for the same CDR3. This chain connects TRDV2 to TRDJ1; D is undetermined. CDR1 and CDR2 from the germline V gene are GEAIGNYY and EKD. The ends were cut back, 0 bases at V and 3 bases at J, with 13 bases in the middle. This CDR3 region has 15 residues. DNA for the CDR3: TGTGCCTGTGACACCGTAGCGGACAGGGCCGATAAACTCATCTTT. Its translation: CACDTVADRADKLIF.

The chain combines TRDV2 with TRDJ1; 13 bases agree with TRDD3. V lost 0 bases to trimming and J lost 0 bases; unmatched junction nucleotides: 12. The CDR3 contains 20 residues. CDR1 GEAIGNYY and CDR2 EKD come from the germline V gene. The CDR3 is CACDTPLTGGYVTYTDKLIF. CDR3 in DNA: TGTGCCTGTGACACCCCTCTTACTGGGGGATACGTTACCTACACCGATAAACTCATCTTT.

This clone was detected only a few times. V is TRDV2 and J is TRDJ1, with a possible D match to TRDD3 (6 bases). CDR1 is GEAIGNYY and CDR2 is EKD in the germline V gene. The V gene lost 1 base and the J gene lost 5 bases, with 13 bases spanning the gap. This CDR3 is 14 amino acids long. CDR3 residues: CACDTLGTRDKLIF. CDR3 sequence (DNA): TGTGCCTGTGACACGCTGGGGACCAGGGATAAACTCATCTTT.

Only a few counts were recorded for this clone. This DNA's translation differs at residue 5 from TCRdb's protein, which comes from a much larger clone; a read error is likely, and the protein shown is translated from the DNA. V and J are TRDV2 and TRDJ1; D is perhaps TRDD3 (6 bases). The CDR3 loop spans 15 amino acids. Germline CDR1 GEAIGNYY, CDR2 EKD. Trimming pared 6 bases from V and 10 bases from J, leaving 26 bases between. The CDR3 reads CACSPLLGPSDGLIF. DNA for the CDR3: TGTGCCTGTTCCCCCTTACTGGGCCCATCCGATGGACTCATCTTT.

This clone qualifies as medium-sized (0.01 to 0.1%). The chain combines TRDV2 with TRDJ1; weak D call: TRDD3 (5 bases). Trimming shortened V by 3 bases and J by 4 bases, and 17 bases separated the two germline ends. Per germline, CDR1 GEAIGNYY and CDR2 EKD. The CDR3 covers 15 residues. Written as DNA, the CDR3 is TGTGCCTGTGACCCCCTAATTTCGGGGAACGATAAACTCATCTTT. It translates to CACDPLISGNDKLIF.

This clone has a handful of counts. This may arise from a read error, as a much more abundant clone is one base away. In the same sample, other DNA sequences code for this CDR3. The chain couples TRDV2 to TRDJ1; TRDD3 matches 9 bases. The CDR3 sequence is 15 residues long. The J segment lost 1 base and the V segment lost 3 bases, leaving 5 bases of the junction unmatched. CDR1 GEAIGNYY and CDR2 EKD come from the germline V gene. CDR3: CACDPLGIRTDKLIF. The CDR3, as DNA: TGTGCCTGTGACCCGCTGGGGATACGCACCGATAAACTCATCTTT.

In its sample, this clone ranks as medium-sized. The chain recombines TRDV2 with TRDJ1, with TRDD3 matching 9 bases. Germline CDR1 and CDR2: GEAIGNYY and EKD. With V trimmed by 2 bases and J by 3 bases, 3 bases remained unmatched. The CDR3 has 14 amino acids. CDR3 sequence (DNA): TGTGCCTGTGACATGCTGGGGGATCCCGATAAACTCATCTTT. Translated: CACDMLGDPDKLIF.

This clone was counted at least ten times. This sample also contains other DNA sequences that code for the same CDR3. This chain uses TRDV2 with TRDJ1; 8 nucleotides line up with TRDD3. V shed 0 bases, J shed 0 bases, and the junction held 8 bases outside the gene matches. Germline CDR1 is GEAIGNYY and CDR2 is EKD. This CDR3 has 17 residues. In nucleotides, the CDR3 is TGTGCCTGTGACACCGTAGGTGGGGGATTCCACACCGATAAACTCATCTTT. Translation gives CACDTVGGGFHTDKLIF.

This clone was seen many times. Different DNA sequences within this sample yield the same CDR3. The CDR3 bases are TGTGCCTGTGACACCGTAACTGGGGGCCCTTACCCCGACACCGATAAACTCATCTTT. This sequence encodes CACDTVTGGPYPDTDKLIF. The chain joins TRDV2 to TRDJ1, with TRDD3 matching over 8 bases. Germline lookup yields CDR1 GEAIGNYY and CDR2 EKD. Unmatched junction bases numbered 14, after V lost 0 bases and J lost 0 bases. This CDR3 has 19 amino acids.

This clone was detected only a few times. A far bigger clonotype differs at one base, so this is likely a read error. This specimen includes other DNA sequences encoding the same CDR3. The chain couples TRDV2 to TRDJ1; D remains unclear. The CDR3 is made up of 14 amino acids. V was pared by 3 bases and J by 0 bases, with 10 bases between. Per the germline V gene, CDR1 is GEAIGNYY and CDR2 is EKD. The CDR3 nucleotides read TGTGCCTGTGACTCAGTATTGGACACCGATAAACTCATCTTT. Its protein is CACDSVLDTDKLIF.

A remark on this clone: The mismatch at residue 4 between this DNA's translation and the TCRdb protein of a much larger clone likely reflects a read error; the protein shown is translated from the DNA. V usage is TRDV2 and J usage is TRDJ1; D is possibly TRDD2 (6 bases). Germline-derived CDR1 and CDR2 are GEAIGNYY and EKD. CDR3 size: 18 residues. The CDR3 sequence is CACVTVSPTRHRTDKLIF. CDR3 nucleotide sequence: TGTGCCTGTGTCACCGTGTCTCCTACCCGACACCGCACCGATAAACTCATCTTT.

Comment on this clone: For this DNA, TCRdb reports the protein of a much larger clone, which diverges at residue 13, most likely from a read error; the protein presented here is translated directly from the DNA. The V gene is TRDV2, the J gene TRDJ1; a possible D gene is TRDD3 (5 bases). Germline-derived CDR1 and CDR2 are GEAIGNYY and EKD. The CDR3 runs 16 residues. The CDR3 DNA reads TGTGCCTGTGACAGGGTGGGGACCCCCGGCGCCGATAGACTCATCTTT. It yields the protein CACDRVGTPGADRLIF.

This clone qualifies as medium-sized. The chain combines TRDV2 with TRDJ1; 10 bases line up with TRDD3. The CDR3 covers 16 residues. V lost 0 bases to trimming and J lost 3 bases; unmatched junction nucleotides: 6. Germline CDR1 is GEAIGNYY and CDR2 is EKD. CDR3 coding DNA: TGTGCCTGTGACACCTTAGGGGGGATACGCGCCGATAAACTCATCTTT. It specifies CACDTLGGIRADKLIF.

Comment on this clone: The protein held in TCRdb is that of a much larger clone and does not match this DNA's translation at residue 3, likely because of a read error; the protein shown is translated from the DNA. The chain has TRDV2 and TRDJ1; TRDD3 agrees at 10 bases. Germline V gene sequence: CDR1 GEAIGNYY, CDR2 EKD. This CDR3 is built from 18 residues. CDR3 nucleotide sequence: TGTGCCTGGGACACTATCCTACGAGGTCCGGGGGATACGGAAGAACTCATCTTT. Its protein is CAWDTILRGPGDTEELIF.

This clone was counted between two and nine times. This DNA's translation and the protein TCRdb lists, from a much larger clone, do not match at residue 6, likely due to a read error; the protein shown is translated from the DNA. The gene calls are TRDV2 and TRDJ1; D is possibly TRDD3 (5 bases). The CDR3 runs 15 residues. Germline loops: CDR1 GEAIGNYY, CDR2 EKD. V was clipped by 0 bases and J by 1 base, with 11 bases between them. The CDR3 is CACDTAGGPTDKLIF. For the CDR3, the DNA is TGTGCCTGTGACACCGCGGGGGGTCCCACCGATAAACTCATCTTT.

As concerns this clone: The protein in TCRdb stems from a much larger clone and differs at residue 5 from this DNA's translation, likely a read error; here the protein is translated from the DNA. V gene TRDV2 combines with J gene TRDJ1; 10 nucleotides agree with TRDD3. In germline, CDR1 is GEAIGNYY, CDR2 EKD. The CDR3 has 18 amino acids. The V segment lost 0 bases and the J segment 0 bases; nucleotides outside the gene matches: 9. CDR3 region: CACDTLTGDTLYTDKLIF. The CDR3 nucleotides are TGTGCCTGTGACACCCTGACGGGGGATACGCTGTACACCGATAAACTCATCTTT.

This clone appeared many times. The chain employs TRDV2 and TRDJ1; TRDD3 matches at 7 bases. V shed 0 bases, J shed 2 bases, and the junction held 11 bases outside the gene matches. Germline lookup yields CDR1 GEAIGNYY and CDR2 EKD. CDR3 length: 17 residues. The CDR3 spells CACDTLGLGYETDKLIF. The CDR3 DNA reads TGTGCCTGTGACACCCTGGGACTGGGGTATGAGACCGATAAACTCATCTTT.

The V call is TRDV2, the J call TRDJ1, with 10 bases aligning to TRDD3. V lost 0 bases, J lost 0 bases, and 9 bases stayed unmatched. Germline V gene sequence: CDR1 GEAIGNYY, CDR2 EKD. The CDR3 runs 18 residues. CDR3 sequence: CACDTVVVTGGYTDKLIF. DNA for the CDR3: TGTGCCTGTGACACCGTGGTTGTGACTGGGGGATACACCGATAAACTCATCTTT.

In the case of this clone: Since a much larger clone is just one base distant, this may be a read error. The chain couples TRDV2 to TRDJ1; D might be TRDD3 (6 bases). This CDR3 has 15 amino acids. Germline V gene sequence: CDR1 GEAIGNYY, CDR2 EKD. The CDR3 coding sequence is TGTGCCTGTGACACCCTTGGGGGCTACACCGATAAACCCATCTTT. Translating it yields CACDTLGGYTDKPIF.

This clone was seen a single time. This chain links TRDV2 with TRDJ1; TRDD3 agrees at 9 bases. Germline-derived CDR1 and CDR2 are GEAIGNYY and EKD. V lost 0 bases to trimming and J lost 0 bases; unmatched junction nucleotides: 16. The CDR3 is 20 residues long. This CDR3 reads CACDTVPVTGGPMYTDKLIF. The CDR3 DNA reads TGTGCCTGTGACACCGTCCCAGTTACTGGGGGACCCATGTACACCGATAAACTCATCTTT.